The 28 T cell receptor beta chains presented below share a single source sample, sequenced in a study of beta chain features in type 1 diabetes. Expressed TCRB transcripts were sequenced after all isolated RNA was converted to cDNA. TCRdb's copy holds only in-frame clones and misses some; the assay was immunoSEQ multiplex PCR. The table shows roughly 120,000 clones, with roughly 43% occurring only once. Sequenced sample: stem cell memory CD4+ T cells from blood. These TCRs come from a woman aged 18 to 35 in good health.

The chain joins TRBV6-6 to TRBJ1-1; a possible D gene is TRBD1 (6 bases). The CDR3 sequence is 14 residues long. Germline-derived CDR1 and CDR2 are MNHNY and SVGAGI (reference sequence). Trimming cost V 8 bases and J 3 bases, with 16 bases left between them. CDR3 DNA: TGTGCCAGCTGGGGGCTAGGACAGTACACTGAAGCTTTCTTT. Its protein is CASWGLGQYTEAFF.

The chain recombines TRBV6-1 with TRBJ1-2; 9 nucleotides agree with TRBD1. Germline V gene sequence: CDR1 MNHNS, CDR2 SASEGT. The CDR3 is made up of 15 amino acids. Unmatched junction bases numbered 10, after V lost 4 bases and J lost 7 bases. This chain's CDR3 is CASSGAGTGFRGYTF. The CDR3 nucleotides read TGTGCCAGCAGTGGAGCCGGGACAGGGTTCCGTGGCTACACCTTC.

The chain has TRBV5-1 and TRBJ2-1; tentatively, D is TRBD2 (6 bases). Trimming took off 4 bases at V and 6 bases at J, with 17 bases between the two ends. The CDR3 is 15 residues long. Germline V gene sequence: CDR1 SGHRS, CDR2 YFSETQ. In DNA form, the CDR3 reads TGCGCCAGCAGCCGGGGACTCCTTGGCAGCAATGAGCAGTTCTTC. Its translation is CASSRGLLGSNEQFF.

The genes are TRBV5-4 and TRBJ2-3, with D perhaps TRBD2 (5 bases). Between the trimmed V and J ends, which lost 4 bases and 2 bases, there was a span of 11 bases. The germline CDR1 and CDR2 sequences are SGHNT and YYREEE (reference sequence). This CDR3 is 14 amino acids long. CDR3 loop: CASSLRLFTDTQYF. The CDR3 nucleotides are TGTGCCAGCAGCCTCCGACTATTCACAGATACGCAGTATTTT.

The V gene is TRBV28, the J gene TRBJ2-1, with D maybe TRBD2 (5 bases). Per germline, CDR1 MDHEN and CDR2 SYDVKM. CDR3 length equals 12 residues. Trimming removed 10 bases from V and 5 bases from J, with 12 bases in between. The CDR3 DNA reads as TGTGCCACCCTAGCAAGGGACAATGAGCAGTTCTTC. Translation: CATLARDNEQFF.

This clone was seen a few times. The chain is built from TRBV18 and TRBJ1-1; a weak D match, TRBD1 (5 bases). V was pared by 5 bases and J by 0 bases, with 16 bases between. This CDR3 comprises 16 residues. The germline CDR1 and CDR2 sequences are KGHSH and LQKENI. CDR3 loop: CASSARGTFMNTEAFF. The CDR3 DNA reads as TGTGCCAGCTCAGCGCGGGGGACTTTCATGAACACTGAAGCTTTCTTT.

The chain is built from TRBV5-8 and TRBJ2-3; TRBD2 matches 11 bases. Germline assignment: CDR1 SGHTS and CDR2 YDEGEE. The CDR3 loop spans 17 amino acids. J was trimmed by 0 bases and V by 3 bases; bases with no gene match: 6. The CDR3 sequence: CASSSGLAAISTDTQYF. The DNA of the CDR3 is TGTGCCAGCAGCTCGGGACTAGCGGCTATAAGCACAGATACGCAGTATTTT.

The V and J genes are TRBV5-6 and TRBJ2-7; maybe TRBD1 (8 bases). Germline assignment: CDR1 SGHDT and CDR2 YYEEEE. Trimming left V 4 bases short and J 2 bases short, with 13 bases between. The CDR3 covers 14 residues. Written as DNA, the CDR3 is TGTGCCAGCAGCACCACAGGGGGGGCCTACGAGCAGTACTTC. Its translation is CASSTTGGAYEQYF. Together with reference TRBV5-6 and TRBJ2-7, the CDR3 gives the full variable domain: DAGVTQSPTHLIKTRGQQVTLRCSPKSGHDTVSWYQQALGQGPQFIFQYYEEEERQRGNFPDRFSGHQFPNYSSELNVNALLLGDSALYLCASSTTGGAYEQYFGPGTRLTVT.

This chain joins TRBV15 and TRBJ2-3, with 10 bases aligning to TRBD2. Trimming removed 0 bases from V and 3 bases from J; junction bases left unmatched: 9. The germline CDR1 and CDR2 sequences are LNHNV and YYDKDF (reference sequence). The CDR3 totals 18 residues. The CDR3 DNA follows: TGTGCCACCAGCAGAGAACGGGGACTAGCGTTGAGTACAGATACGCAGTATTTT. The encoded protein is CATSRERGLALSTDTQYF.

The CDR3: CASSQDPGASGRSYNEQFF. CDR3 nucleotides: TGCGCCAGCAGCCAAGATCCGGGGGCTAGCGGGAGATCCTACAATGAGCAGTTCTTC. The rearrangement joins TRBV4-1 to TRBJ2-1; 10 bases align to TRBD2. This CDR3 is built from 19 residues. Looked up from germline, CDR1 is MGHRA and CDR2 is YSYEKL. V shed 0 bases, J shed 1 base, and the junction held 9 bases outside the gene matches.

The chain uses TRBV27 and TRBJ2-1; TRBD2 matches 11 bases. Trimming took 5 bases from V and 5 from J; bases not matched to a gene: 14. The CDR3 consists of 18 residues. In germline, CDR1 is MNHEY, CDR2 SMNVEV (reference sequence). In DNA, the CDR3 is TGTGCCAGCAGTGTCGAGGGCCGGACTAGCGGGTTCAACAATGAGCAGTTCTTC. This gives the protein CASSVEGRTSGFNNEQFF.

DNA for the CDR3: TGTGCCAGCAGTCCAGGGGCTCCTATGAGGCAGCCCCAGCATTTT. It translates to CASSPGAPMRQPQHF. The V gene is TRBV6-1, the J gene TRBJ1-5, with D tentatively TRBD1 (6 bases). The length of the CDR3 is 15 residues. Germline CDR1 MNHNS, CDR2 SASEGT. V was clipped by 5 bases and J by 7 bases, with 18 bases between them.

This chain links TRBV2 with TRBJ1-5; 8 nucleotides align to TRBD1. Germline CDR1 is SNHLY and CDR2 is FYNNEI. This CDR3 has 13 residues. V trimming: 5 bases; J trimming: 7 bases; junction bases outside the gene matches: 4. The CDR3: CASSRQGAQPQHF. DNA for the CDR3: TGTGCCAGCAGTCGGCAGGGGGCCCAGCCCCAGCATTTT.

The gene calls are TRBV7-9 and TRBJ1-5; D perhaps matches TRBD1 (5 bases). The CDR3 covers 14 residues. Trimming pared 2 bases from V and 1 base from J, leaving 6 bases between. Germline values: CDR1 SEHNR, CDR2 FQNEAQ (reference sequence). The CDR3: CASSLRGSNQPQHF. CDR3 nucleotide sequence: TGTGCCAGCAGCTTAAGGGGAAGCAATCAGCCCCAGCATTTT. Variable domain in full (rest from reference TRBV7-9 and TRBJ1-5): DTGVSQNPRHKITKRGQNVTFRCDPISEHNRLYWYRQTLGQGPEFLTYFQNEAQLEKSRLLSDRFSAERPKGSFSTLEIQRTEQGDSAMYLCASSLRGSNQPQHFGDGTRLSIL.

This chain links TRBV5-1 with TRBJ2-5, with D perhaps matching TRBD1 (5 bases). CDR1 and CDR2 (germline): SGHRS, YFSETQ. This CDR3 has 11 residues. Trimming stripped 5 bases from V and 3 bases from J, with 5 bases between. Here the CDR3 DNA reads TGCGCCAGCAGGACAGAAGAGACCCAGTACTTC. The encoded protein is CASRTEETQYF.

The chain recombines TRBV27 with TRBJ1-2; D not certain. Germline CDR1 and CDR2: MNHEY and SMNVEV (reference sequence). This CDR3 is 14 amino acids long. The V end lost 5 bases, the J end lost 9 bases, and 19 bases lay between the germline ends. CDR3 loop: CASSRFAGGVSYTF. CDR3 nucleotide sequence: TGTGCCAGCAGTCGCTTCGCCGGTGGTGTTAGCTACACCTTC.

The CDR3 region has the DNA TGCGCCAGCAGCCAGGGCCCGGGGACTAGCGGGAGGGCCCCGGGTCAAGAGACCCAGTACTTC. Its translation is CASSQGPGTSGRAPGQETQYF. The genes are TRBV5-1 and TRBJ2-5; 16 bases are a match to TRBD2. Losses at the gene ends were 4 bases for V and 2 bases for J; bases not matched to a gene: 17. CDR1 and CDR2 from the germline V gene are SGHRS and YFSETQ. The CDR3 is 21 residues long. Variable domain in full (rest from reference TRBV5-1 and TRBJ2-5): KAGVTQTPRYLIKTRGQQVTLSCSPISGHRSVSWYQQTPGQGLQFLFEYFSETQRNKGNFPGRFSGRQFSNSRSEMNVSTLELGDSALYLCASSQGPGTSGRAPGQETQYFGPGTRLLVL.

V usage is TRBV7-2 and J usage is TRBJ2-3; D ambiguous. The CDR3 length is 13 residues. V was trimmed by 0 bases and J by 6 bases, leaving 7 bases between them. In germline, CDR1 is SGHTA, CDR2 FQGNSA. CDR3 protein: CASSLANWDTQYF. The CDR3 region has the DNA TGTGCCAGCAGCTTAGCGAACTGGGATACGCAGTATTTT.

V usage is TRBV20-1 and J usage is TRBJ1-1; D not resolved. V shed 1 base and J shed 8 bases, with 8 bases lying between them. The CDR3 consists of 11 residues. Germline V gives CDR1 DFQATT, CDR2 SNEGSKA (reference sequence). DNA for the CDR3: TGCAGTGCTAGAGGGCCCACCGAAGCTTTCTTT. Encoded protein: CSARGPTEAFF.

The chain links TRBV7-9 to TRBJ2-1; D gene uncertain. V dropped 2 bases and J dropped 2 bases, with 4 bases sitting between them. Germline CDR1 SEHNR, CDR2 FQNEAQ (reference sequence). The CDR3 is 13 residues long. The chain's CDR3 is CASSLSAYNEQFF. The CDR3 coding sequence is TGTGCCAGCAGCTTATCGGCCTACAATGAGCAGTTCTTC.

This clone has only a few counts. The V call is TRBV5-6, the J call TRBJ2-2; no clear D. Trimming removed 4 bases from V and 4 bases from J, with 14 bases in between. Germline V gene sequence: CDR1 SGHDT, CDR2 YYEEEE. The CDR3 consists of 15 residues. CDR3 bases: TGTGCCAGCAGCCCAAGGATTCGGGTCACCGGGGAGCTGTTTTTT. Translating it yields CASSPRIRVTGELFF.

A few counts support this clone. The rearrangement uses TRBV7-8 and TRBJ2-4, with D possibly being TRBD1 (6 bases). From germline, CDR1 is SGHVS and CDR2 FQNEAQ. The germline V and J ends were trimmed by 3 bases and 0 bases, with 12 bases remaining between them. The CDR3 is made up of 16 amino acids. The CDR3 sequence: CASSLGGQLAKNIQYF. The CDR3, as DNA: TGTGCCAGCAGCTTGGGCGGACAGCTAGCCAAAAACATTCAGTACTTC.

The V and J genes are TRBV5-4 and TRBJ2-3; 10 bases fit TRBD2. The V gene end was trimmed by 2 bases and the J gene end by 2 bases; junction bases not matched to a gene: 5. CDR3 length equals 16 residues. Germline CDR1 SGHNT, CDR2 YYREEE (reference sequence). The CDR3 DNA reads TGTGCCAGCAGCTTCTGGCTAGCGGGGGCCACAGATACGCAGTATTTT. Residues: CASSFWLAGATDTQYF.

The chain couples TRBV19 to TRBJ2-2; maybe TRBD1 (6 bases). The CDR3 length is 14 residues. Germline V lookup: CDR1 LNHDA, CDR2 SQIVND (reference sequence). The V end was cut by 3 bases, the J end by 5 bases, with 10 bases between. The CDR3 bases are TGTGCCAGTAGTATCGCAGGGGTTACCGGGGAGCTGTTTTTT. Its translation: CASSIAGVTGELFF. Full variable domain (outside the CDR3, taken from reference TRBV19 and TRBJ2-2): DGGITQSPKYLFRKEGQNVTLSCEQNLNHDAMYWYRQDPGQGLRLIYYSQIVNDFQKGDIAEGYSVSREKKESFPLTVTSAQKNPTAFYLCASSIAGVTGELFFGEGSRLTVL.

This clone was seen only a few times. The gene calls are TRBV5-1 and TRBJ2-3, with D unclear. CDR3 length equals 13 residues. The germline V gene encodes CDR1 SGHRS and CDR2 YFSETQ. Between the trimmed V and J ends, which lost 0 bases and 6 bases, there was a span of 8 bases. CDR3 DNA: TGCGCCAGCAGCTTGGTTGTTTCGGATACGCAGTATTTT. Its protein is CASSLVVSDTQYF.

The gene calls are TRBV13 and TRBJ1-3, with TRBD1 identical over 7 bases. The CDR3 has 14 residues. The junction had 4 bases not matched to a gene; V was cut back by 5 bases and J by 3 bases. From germline, CDR1 is PRHDT and CDR2 FYEKMQ (reference sequence). The CDR3 spells CASSETGVGNTIYF. CDR3 DNA sequence: TGTGCCAGCAGCGAAACAGGGGTTGGAAACACCATATATTTT.

This clone was found a few times. The gene calls are TRBV20-1 and TRBJ1-2; unclear D gene. CDR1 and CDR2 from the germline V gene are DFQATT and SNEGSKA (reference sequence). With 6 bases removed from V and 5 bases from J, the gap between germline ends came to 4 bases. The CDR3 has 9 amino acids. CDR3 in DNA: TGCAGTGCGAGTTATGGCTACACCTTC. It codes for CSASYGYTF.

The rearrangement joins TRBV19 to TRBJ2-3, with a possible D match to TRBD2 (5 bases). This CDR3 is 13 amino acids long. V lost 7 bases, J lost 1 base, and 9 bases lay in between. CDR1 LNHDA and CDR2 SQIVND come from the germline V gene (reference sequence). CDR3 sequence: CASKKGGTDTQYF. In DNA form, the CDR3 reads TGTGCCAGTAAGAAGGGAGGCACAGATACGCAGTATTTT.